The sequence of this T cell receptor (beta chain) was determined in a study of cytomegalovirus exposure and HLA in healthy donors. Study findings and constraints: Rare TCR sequences dominated, though some public TCRs recurred in many donors. A list of roughly 160 TCR beta chains associated with cytomegalovirus was given. A prior analysis recorded that most TCR beta V segments were productive about 87% or about 30% of the time.

The germline V and J ends were trimmed by 4 bases and 9 bases, with 10 bases remaining between them. This CDR3 contains 12 residues. The germline V gene encodes CDR1 MDHEN and CDR2 SYDVKM. This clone has a single count. The antigen remains undetermined. Amplification used 60 Vbeta primers and 13 Jbeta primers. The method was immunoSEQ multiplex PCR; TCRdb's version includes in-frame clones alone and lacks a portion of them. The sample carries 150,000 to 200,000 clones, roughly 80% recorded once. Sequences were obtained from PBMCs. The rearrangement uses TRBV28 and TRBJ1-5; D not resolved. This receptor was obtained from a male donor in good health and CMV-seronegative. The CDR3, as DNA: TGTGCCAGCAGTTCTGCGAGCCGGCCCCAGCATTTT. It yields the protein CASSSASRPQHF.